This T cell receptor beta chain was captured by sequencing in a study of T cell changes during pregnancy in multiple sclerosis. The CDR3 sequence is 10 residues long. The germline V and J ends were trimmed by 8 bases and 6 bases, with 7 bases remaining between them. Germline CDR1 and CDR2: SNHLY and FYNNEI. Assay used: immunoSEQ multiplex PCR; TCRdb lists only in-frame clones, some missing. Of tens of thousands of clones in the sample, 85% to 95% are singletons; the top ten hold about 2.2%. This clone turned up a few times. Specimen: peripheral blood, collected before pregnancy. The gene calls are TRBV2 and TRBJ1-1; D is unclear. The clonotype originates from a female donor with multiple sclerosis, enrolled in a pregnancy study. DNA for the CDR3: TGTGCCAGCCTTAGCCCTGAAGCTTTCTTT. Translating it yields CASLSPEAFF.